These 28 T cell receptor beta chains originate from one sample sequenced in a study of T cell responses to AZD1222 COVID-19 vaccine. Method: immunoSEQ multiplex PCR; TCRdb's copy keeps in-frame clones and lacks some. The table shows 84,000 or so clones, with around nine tenths occurring only once. Material: peripheral blood, obtained on day 0 of MenACWY control vaccination. The receptors were sampled from an adult in good health.

The gene calls are TRBV5-6 and TRBJ2-7, with 8 bases that match TRBD1. Germline V gives CDR1 SGHDT, CDR2 YYEEEE. V lost 4 bases to trimming and J lost 6 bases; unmatched junction nucleotides: 9. This CDR3 is 14 amino acids long. The CDR3 protein is CASSPWTGIGEQYF. For the CDR3, the DNA is TGTGCCAGCAGCCCCTGGACAGGGATCGGCGAGCAGTACTTC. The whole variable domain, filled in from reference TRBV5-6 and TRBJ2-7, reads DAGVTQSPTHLIKTRGQQVTLRCSPKSGHDTVSWYQQALGQGPQFIFQYYEEEERQRGNFPDRFSGHQFPNYSSELNVNALLLGDSALYLCASSPWTGIGEQYFGPGTRLTVT.

In its sample, this clone was seen a few times. The rearrangement uses TRBV12-2 and TRBJ2-7; the D segment call TRBD2 is taken from the table without a DNA check. TRBV12-2 is a pseudogene locus. The CDR3 has 15 residues. CDR3 in amino acids: CASRWGLAGDYEQYF. The CDR3 DNA is TGTGCAAGTCGCTGGGGACTAGCGGGGGATTACGAGCAGTACTTC.

The CDR3 loop is CATRDSSGNTIYF. In nucleotides, the CDR3 is TGTGCCACCAGGGACAGCTCTGGAAACACCATATATTTT. The gene calls are TRBV6-6 and TRBJ1-3; 7 nucleotides line up with TRBD1. The CDR3 spans 13 residues. Germline assignment: CDR1 MNHNY and CDR2 SVGAGI (reference sequence). V lost 10 bases to trimming and J lost 0 bases; unmatched junction nucleotides: 3.

The J gene is TRBJ1-1, the V gene TRBV5-1, with D tentatively TRBD1 (5 bases). This CDR3 is 12 amino acids long. Germline V gene sequence: CDR1 SGHRS, CDR2 YFSETQ. V lost 4 bases and J 8 bases, leaving 12 bases between the germline ends. CDR3 residues: CASSLPPGEAFF. CDR3 DNA: TGCGCCAGCAGCCTCCCTCCAGGGGAAGCTTTCTTT.

With regard to this clone: A read error may account for a junction end that differs from germline. The rearrangement joins TRBV3-1 (or the pseudogene TRBV3-2) to TRBJ2-2; perhaps TRBD2 as D (5 bases). The V gene's germline CDR1 is LGHDT and CDR2 YNNKEL (reference sequence). This CDR3 contains 15 residues. The chain's CDR3 is CASSQGAANTGKLFF. The CDR3 coding sequence is TGTGCCAGCAGCCAAGGGGCAGCCAACACCGGGAAGCTGTTTTTT.

The chain combines TRBV6-4 with TRBJ1-1, with unresolved D. The germline V gene encodes CDR1 MRHNA and CDR2 SNTAGT. The CDR3 is 14 amino acids. V shed 0 bases and J shed 6 bases, with 11 bases lying between them. The CDR3 spells CASSDSRTGAEAFF. The CDR3 region has the DNA TGTGCCAGCAGTGACTCGAGAACGGGAGCTGAAGCTTTCTTT.

This clone turned up a few times. This chain joins TRBV9 and TRBJ1-2; the D gene is possibly TRBD1 (5 bases). The CDR3 runs to 14 residues. CDR1 is SGDLS, CDR2 YYNGEE, per germline. Trimming left V 0 bases short and J 14 bases short, with 20 bases between. For the CDR3, the DNA is TGTGCCAGCAGCGTAGATGGGACTGGACCGGGAGAGACCTTC. It yields the protein CASSVDGTGPGETF.

The V call is TRBV3-1 (or the pseudogene TRBV3-2), the J call TRBJ1-2; 8 bases agree with TRBD1. Germline trimming cut 9 bases from V and 1 base from J; bases unmatched to any gene: 19. This CDR3 contains 18 residues. Germline CDR1 is LGHDT and CDR2 is YNNKEL (reference sequence). As DNA, the CDR3 is TGTGCCAGTTCTCCTCCCCCTCCCCGGGACAGGAGTAACTATGGCTACACCTTC. Residues: CASSPPPPRDRSNYGYTF.

This sequence joins TRBV12-3 or TRBV12-4 and TRBJ1-1, with TRBD1 as a possible D gene (5 bases). The CDR3 contains 12 residues. The ends were cut back, 7 bases at V and 5 bases at J, with 11 bases in the middle. This CDR3 reads CASTPGPTEAFF. Here the CDR3 DNA reads TGTGCCAGCACCCCGGGACCGACTGAAGCTTTCTTT.

The chain combines TRBV29-1 with TRBJ2-1; D not resolved. Deletions cut 4 bases from V and 5 bases from J, with 15 bases between. The CDR3 totals 14 residues. CDR1 and CDR2 (germline): SQVTM, ANQGSEA. The CDR3 region is CSVVGSPLNNEQFF. CDR3 coding DNA: TGCAGCGTTGTGGGGTCCCCGTTAAACAATGAGCAGTTCTTC.

The chain is built from TRBV7-7 and TRBJ2-7, with TRBD2 as a possible D gene (5 bases). CDR3 size: 13 residues. Germline lookup yields CDR1 SSHAT and CDR2 FNYEAQ (reference sequence). CDR3 coding DNA: TGTGCTAGCGTGTTTAAGGCCATCTACGAGCAGTACTTC. Protein product: CASVFKAIYEQYF.

The V gene is TRBV11-2, the J gene TRBJ1-4; D possibly corresponds to TRBD1 (6 bases). This CDR3 region has 15 residues. With 2 bases removed from V and 5 bases from J, the gap between germline ends came to 12 bases. Germline-derived CDR1 and CDR2 are SGHAT and FQNNGV. For the CDR3, the DNA is TGTGCCAGCAGCTTATCGCCAGGGGAGAATGAAAAACTGTTTTTT. Amino acids: CASSLSPGENEKLFF.

J is TRBJ2-7 and V is TRBV28; D may correspond to TRBD1 or TRBD2 (5 bases each). V lost 7 bases and J 6 bases, leaving 19 bases between the germline ends. Germline V gene lookup returns CDR1 MDHEN and CDR2 SYDVKM. The CDR3 loop spans 14 amino acids. DNA for the CDR3: TGTGCCAGCACCACCGGGACGACGGGGCTCGAGCAGTACTTC. This codes for CASTTGTTGLEQYF. Full variable domain (outside the CDR3, taken from reference TRBV28 and TRBJ2-7): DVKVTQSSRYLVKRTGEKVFLECVQDMDHENMFWYRQDPGLGLRLIYFSYDVKMKEKGDIPEGYSVSREKKERFSLILESASTNQTSMYLCASTTGTTGLEQYFGPGTRLTVT.

The chain links TRBV7-2 to TRBJ1-2, with 7 nucleotides matching TRBD1. The V gene end was trimmed by 1 base and the J gene end by 5 bases; junction bases not matched to a gene: 7. The CDR3 contains 15 residues. The germline CDR1 and CDR2 sequences are SGHTA and FQGNSA. CDR3 nucleotide sequence: TGTGCCAGCAGCTTAGGGACAGGCCAGGGTTATGGCTACACCTTC. This sequence encodes CASSLGTGQGYGYTF. The full variable domain, its missing parts supplied by reference TRBV7-2 and TRBJ1-2, is GAGVSQSPSNKVTEKGKDVELRCDPISGHTALYWYRQSLGQGLEFLIYFQGNSAPDKSGLPSDRFSAERTGGSVSTLTIQRTQQEDSAVYLCASSLGTGQGYGYTFGSGTRLTVV.

The chain joins TRBV5-1 to TRBJ1-3, with unresolved D. Per germline, CDR1 SGHRS and CDR2 YFSETQ. This CDR3 is built from 13 residues. V shed 4 bases and J shed 2 bases, with 7 bases lying between them. CDR3: CASSQGPGNTIYF. The CDR3 DNA follows: TGCGCCAGCAGCCAAGGGCCTGGAAACACCATATATTTT.

The rearrangement uses TRBV25-1 and TRBJ1-2, with 8 nucleotides matching TRBD1. Per the germline V gene, CDR1 is MGHDK and CDR2 is SYGVNS. The CDR3 is 16 residues long. V lost 2 bases, J lost 0 bases, and 5 bases stayed unmatched. DNA of the CDR3: TGTGCCAGCAGTGAACCGGGGACAGGCTCTAACTATGGCTACACCTTC. It yields the protein CASSEPGTGSNYGYTF.

This CDR3 is CASSRLAGVDTQYF. The DNA of the CDR3 is TGTGCCAGCAGTAGACTAGCGGGAGTAGATACGCAGTATTTT. The genes are TRBV2 and TRBJ2-3; 12 bases are shared with TRBD2. The J segment lost 5 bases and the V segment lost 5 bases, leaving 2 bases of the junction unmatched. Per the germline V gene, CDR1 is SNHLY and CDR2 is FYNNEI. The CDR3 has 14 amino acids.

The chain recombines TRBV10-1 with TRBJ2-7; 10 bases map to TRBD1. The CDR3 loop spans 15 amino acids. Germline V gene sequence: CDR1 WNHNN, CDR2 SYGVQD (reference sequence). V lost 2 bases, J lost 4 bases, and 5 bases stayed unmatched. The CDR3: CASSEGTGEVYEQYF. The CDR3 DNA reads TGCGCCAGCAGTGAGGGGACAGGGGAGGTTTACGAGCAGTACTTC.

This sequence joins TRBV10-1 and TRBJ2-1; 12 bases are shared with TRBD2. J lost 9 bases, V lost 4 bases, and 4 bases had no gene match. CDR1 WNHNN and CDR2 SYGVQD come from the germline V gene (reference sequence). The CDR3 loop spans 14 amino acids. Here the CDR3 DNA reads TGCGCCAGCAGTGGACTAGCGGGAGCGGGTGAGCAGTTCTTC. Translated: CASSGLAGAGEQFF.

This CDR3 reads CASSRQQANTGELFF. DNA for the CDR3: TGTGCCAGCTCACGGCAGCAGGCGAACACCGGGGAGCTGTTTTTT. This sequence joins TRBV18 and TRBJ2-2; D gene ambiguous. CDR3 length: 15 amino acids. The germline gives CDR1 KGHSH, CDR2 LQKENI. V lost 4 bases, J lost 0 bases, and 9 bases lay in between.

The V gene is TRBV5-1, the J gene TRBJ1-1; D is undetermined. Per the germline V gene, CDR1 is SGHRS and CDR2 is YFSETQ. The CDR3 is 13 amino acids. Between the trimmed V and J ends, which lost 4 bases and 2 bases, there was a span of 9 bases. CDR3 in amino acids: CASSLRSNTEAFF. For the CDR3, the DNA is TGCGCCAGCAGCCTTCGGTCAAACACTGAAGCTTTCTTT.

The genes are TRBV28 and TRBJ2-7; D gene unclear. V was cut by 3 bases and J by 7 bases, with 7 bases left in between. Germline V gives CDR1 MDHEN, CDR2 SYDVKM. The CDR3 sequence is 11 residues long. CDR3 coding DNA: TGTGCCAGCAGTTTCAACCGGGAGCAGTACTTC. Its protein product is CASSFNREQYF.

This chain joins TRBV4-1 and TRBJ2-3; 10 bases map to TRBD1. Unmatched junction bases numbered 2, after V lost 1 base and J lost 4 bases. Germline CDR1 is MGHRA and CDR2 is YSYEKL. This CDR3 has 15 residues. CDR3 loop: CASSQGDRGADTQYF. DNA of the CDR3: TGCGCCAGCAGCCAAGGGGACAGGGGCGCAGATACGCAGTATTTT.

This chain links TRBV5-6 with TRBJ1-5, with TRBD1 matching 7 bases. CDR1 and CDR2 (germline): SGHDT, YYEEEE. Trimming removed 1 base from V and 4 bases from J; junction bases left unmatched: 8. The CDR3 is made up of 16 amino acids. DNA for the CDR3: TGTGCCAGCAGCTTGTCCCGGGGACAGCAAAATCAGCCCCAGCATTTT. Translating it yields CASSLSRGQQNQPQHF.

The rearrangement joins TRBV28 to TRBJ2-7, with D tentatively TRBD1 or TRBD2 (5 bases each). The V gene's germline CDR1 is MDHEN and CDR2 SYDVKM. This CDR3 is 16 amino acids long. Trimming pared 6 bases from V and 1 base from J, leaving 19 bases between. Here the CDR3 reads CASRGLGEGRSYEQYF. The CDR3 coding sequence is TGTGCCAGCAGGGGGCTCGGTGAGGGACGATCCTACGAGCAGTACTTC.

This clone was observed once. V gene TRBV24-1 combines with J gene TRBJ2-7, with 8 bases lining up with TRBD2. This CDR3 has 15 amino acids. V shed 4 bases and J 3 bases; nucleotides not matched to a gene: 7. Germline CDR1 is KGHDR and CDR2 is SFDVKD. The CDR3 coding sequence is TGTGCCACCAGTGACCTCCGAGCGGGAGTCTACGAGCAGTACTTC. Its translation: CATSDLRAGVYEQYF.

The genes are TRBV6-6 and TRBJ1-1, with D maybe TRBD1 (5 bases). V was trimmed by 4 bases and J by 5 bases, leaving 11 bases between them. This CDR3 is built from 13 residues. Germline V gene lookup returns CDR1 MNHNY and CDR2 SVGAGI (reference sequence). CDR3 coding DNA: TGTGCCAGCAGTTTCCGAGGGGAAACTGAAGCTTTCTTT. Its protein product is CASSFRGETEAFF.

The chain combines TRBV2 with TRBJ2-3; D may be TRBD2 (6 bases). Trimming removed 4 bases at V and 1 base at J, with 15 bases between. Germline CDR1 is SNHLY and CDR2 is FYNNEI. CDR3 length equals 16 residues. CDR3 coding DNA: TGTGCCAGCAGTGGGATGGACTACCCCGGCACAGATACGCAGTATTTT. Amino acid sequence: CASSGMDYPGTDTQYF.